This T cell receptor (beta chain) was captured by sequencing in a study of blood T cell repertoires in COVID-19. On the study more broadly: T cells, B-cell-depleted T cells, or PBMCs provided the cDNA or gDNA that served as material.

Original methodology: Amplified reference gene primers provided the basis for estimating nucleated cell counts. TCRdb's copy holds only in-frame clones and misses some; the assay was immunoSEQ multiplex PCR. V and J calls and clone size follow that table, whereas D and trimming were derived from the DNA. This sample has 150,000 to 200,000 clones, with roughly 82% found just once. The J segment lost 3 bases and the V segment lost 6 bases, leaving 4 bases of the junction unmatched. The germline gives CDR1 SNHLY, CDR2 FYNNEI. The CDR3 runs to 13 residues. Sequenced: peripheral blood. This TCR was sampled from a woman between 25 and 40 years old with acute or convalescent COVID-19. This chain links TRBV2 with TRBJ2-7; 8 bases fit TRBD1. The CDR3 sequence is CASRTGTGYEQYF. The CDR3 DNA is TGTGCCAGCAGAACCGGGACAGGCTACGAGCAGTACTTC.